This T cell receptor (beta chain) was recorded in a study of a mutant IDH1 vaccine in newly diagnosed glioma (dated by TCRdb to the early 2020s). The study in broad terms: Vaccination was initiated 4-6 weeks after radiotherapy alone, or concurrently with temozolomide cycles in the chemotherapy-containing groups. Of the roughly 32 patients who were treated, 62.5% were male and roughly 38% were female, and the mean age was around 40 years. Before enrollment, patients had received standard therapy of radiotherapy alone, temozolomide alone, or radiochemotherapy with temozolomide; most received the combination. Visit V12 was the week-35 safety follow-up and visit V13 was the week-47 end of study. Six visits were used for peripheral blood collection: V03 (baseline), V05, V07, V10, V12 and V13. For exploratory analyses, longitudinal TCRB deep sequencing was carried out in about 25 treated patients wherever samples were available.

Library preparation used the immunoSEQ multiplex PCR assay. Rearranged TCR beta chain sequences were amplified with the hsTCRB Kit following the manufacturer's protocol. TCRB libraries were sequenced on an Illumina MiSeq. For the original study's pipeline: The kit vendor's proprietary platform handled demultiplexing, trimming and gene mapping. The source is immuneACCESS, and TCRdb retained only in-frame sequences with V and J called. Part of the clones is not carried over; for the studies checked, unresolved V genes explain less than half of this, and the remainder is unexplained. The V and J calls and clone size were taken over from that table, and D and trimming were inferred from the DNA. The sample includes tens of thousands of clones, with 85% to 90% observed a single time. Together, the top ten hold approximately 2% of the sample. V sheds 5 bases and J sheds 6 bases, leaving 14 bases between their ends. From the cysteine through the phenylalanine, the CDR3 covers 14 amino acids. The DNA shown is the 42-base CDR3, in frame from base 1. CDR1 and CDR2, per the germline V gene (reference sequence), are LNHDA and SQIVND.

The sample's time point, from its label and the paper: week 35, safety follow-up. Every vaccine dose consisted of 300 ug of a 20-mer mutant IDH1 peptide in Montanide, administered subcutaneously together with topical imiquimod. Patients were given eight vaccinations, in weeks 1, 3, 5, 7, 11, 15, 19 and 23, which matched visits V03 through V10. The donors had newly diagnosed IDH1-mutant astrocytomas of WHO grade 3 or 4 that showed loss of nuclear ATRX. The samples were drawn from NOA16, a multicentre, single-arm, open-label phase I trial in Germany that tested a mutant IDH1 peptide vaccine in humans for the first time. Genomic DNA for TCRB sequencing was extracted from EDTA blood using the DNeasy Blood and Tissue Kit. General conclusions and limits of the study: Immune responses induced by the vaccine were seen in roughly 92% of patients across multiple MHC alleles. Pseudoprogression seemed to be unrelated to changes in the top peripheral T cell clonotypes found by TCRB sequencing. It was noted by the authors that analyses of patient blood samples could not be reproduced owing to sample limitations. PBMC samples for TCRB deep sequencing were selected based on availability.

On this clone: Its specific antigen is unknown. It has no much larger one-base neighbor in the sample; base qualities were not kept.

The chain is made from TRBV19 and TRBJ1-5, with no confident D gene call. The TCR was taken from a young man with glioma. Source: PBMCs, taken from a glioma patient whose treatment included an IDH1 peptide vaccine. The base sequence is TGTGCCAGTAGTTACACTGAAGAGGGTCAGCCCCAGCATTTT. Its translation is CASSYTEEGQPQHF.